This T cell receptor (beta chain) was recovered during a study of post-analysis software for immune sequencing data. General study results and limits: Patients showed TRBV5-6, TRBV5-1 and TRBV20-1 among 4 or 5 TRBV segments more frequent than in controls. Samples from a shared batch, those prepared together, strongly co-clustered by F measure. In multiple sclerosis, normalized Chao1 diversity was significantly below that of controls.

V was cut by 0 bases and J by 3 bases, with 15 bases left in between. This CDR3 comprises 16 residues. CDR1 is SGHRS, CDR2 YFSETQ, per germline. Unique molecular identifiers were present in the TCR beta cDNA libraries. Some 500,000 cDNA molecules were obtained per 1 to 10 million input T cells. MiXCR, applied by TCRdb to the PCR reads, yields one record per CDR3 protein. The sample consists of hundreds of thousands of distinct CDR3 sequences, under 70% of them appearing once. A note on this clonotype: Antigen unknown.

The sequencing input was blood. The chain links TRBV5-1 to TRBJ1-1; D is perhaps TRBD1 (6 bases). This clonotype was obtained from a girl between 5 and 17 years old with multiple sclerosis. The CDR3: CASSLVAPRGYTEAFF. The DNA for the CDR3 is TGCGCCAGCAGCTTGGTAGCGCCGAGGGGGTACACTGAAGCTTTCTTT. The whole variable domain, remainder taken from reference TRBV5-1 and TRBJ1-1, is KAGVTQTPRYLIKTRGQQVTLSCSPISGHRSVSWYQQTPGQGLQFLFEYFSETQRNKGNFPGRFSGRQFSNSRSEMNVSTLELGDSALYLCASSLVAPRGYTEAFFGQGTRLTVV.